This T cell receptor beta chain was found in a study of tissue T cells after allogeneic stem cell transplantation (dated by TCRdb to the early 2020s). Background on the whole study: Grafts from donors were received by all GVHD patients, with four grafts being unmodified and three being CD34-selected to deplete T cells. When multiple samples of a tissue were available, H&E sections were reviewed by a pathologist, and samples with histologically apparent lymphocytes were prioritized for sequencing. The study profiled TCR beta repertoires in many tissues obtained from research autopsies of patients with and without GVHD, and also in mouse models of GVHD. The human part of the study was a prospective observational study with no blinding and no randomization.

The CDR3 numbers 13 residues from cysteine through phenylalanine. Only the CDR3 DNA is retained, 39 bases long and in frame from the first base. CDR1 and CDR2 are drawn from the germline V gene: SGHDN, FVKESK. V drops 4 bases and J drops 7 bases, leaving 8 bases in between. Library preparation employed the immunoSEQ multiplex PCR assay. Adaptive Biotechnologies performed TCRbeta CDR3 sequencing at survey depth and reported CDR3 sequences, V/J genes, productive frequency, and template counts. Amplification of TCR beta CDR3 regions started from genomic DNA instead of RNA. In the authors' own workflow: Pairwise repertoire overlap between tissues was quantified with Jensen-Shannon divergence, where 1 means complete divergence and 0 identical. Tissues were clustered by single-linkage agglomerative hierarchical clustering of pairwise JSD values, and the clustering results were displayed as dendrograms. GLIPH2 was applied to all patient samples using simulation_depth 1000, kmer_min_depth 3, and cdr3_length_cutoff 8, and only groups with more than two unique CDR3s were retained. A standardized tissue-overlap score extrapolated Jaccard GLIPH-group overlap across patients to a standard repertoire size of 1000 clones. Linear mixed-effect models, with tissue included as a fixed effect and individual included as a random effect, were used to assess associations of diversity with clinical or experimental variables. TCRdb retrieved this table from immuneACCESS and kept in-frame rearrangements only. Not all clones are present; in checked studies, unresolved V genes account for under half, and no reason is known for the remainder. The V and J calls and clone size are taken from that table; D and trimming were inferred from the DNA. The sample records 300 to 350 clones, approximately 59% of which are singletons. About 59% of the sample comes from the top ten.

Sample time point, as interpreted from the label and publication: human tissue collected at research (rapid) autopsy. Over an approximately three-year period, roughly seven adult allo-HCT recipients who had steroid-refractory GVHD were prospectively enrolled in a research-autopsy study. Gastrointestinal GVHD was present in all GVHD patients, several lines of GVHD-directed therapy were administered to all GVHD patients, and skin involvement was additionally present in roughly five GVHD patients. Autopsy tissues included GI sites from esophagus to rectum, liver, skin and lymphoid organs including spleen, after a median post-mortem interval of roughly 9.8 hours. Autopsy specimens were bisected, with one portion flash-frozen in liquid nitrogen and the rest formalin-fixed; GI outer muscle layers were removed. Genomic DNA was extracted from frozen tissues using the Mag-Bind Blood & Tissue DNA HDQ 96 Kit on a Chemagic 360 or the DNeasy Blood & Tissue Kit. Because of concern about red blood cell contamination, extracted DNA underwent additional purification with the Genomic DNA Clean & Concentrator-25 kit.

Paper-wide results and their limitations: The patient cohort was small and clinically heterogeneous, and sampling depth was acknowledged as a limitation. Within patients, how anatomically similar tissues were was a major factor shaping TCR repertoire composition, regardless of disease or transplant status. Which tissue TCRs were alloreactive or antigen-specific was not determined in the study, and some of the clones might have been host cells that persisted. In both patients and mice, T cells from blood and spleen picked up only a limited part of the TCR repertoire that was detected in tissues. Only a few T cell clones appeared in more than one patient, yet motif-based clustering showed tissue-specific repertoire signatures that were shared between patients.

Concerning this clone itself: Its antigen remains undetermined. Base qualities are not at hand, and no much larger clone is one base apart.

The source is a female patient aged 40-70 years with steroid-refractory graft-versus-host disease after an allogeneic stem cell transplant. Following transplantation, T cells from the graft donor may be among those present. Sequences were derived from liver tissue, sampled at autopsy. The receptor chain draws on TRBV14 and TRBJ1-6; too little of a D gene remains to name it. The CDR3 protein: CASSPLVNSPLHF. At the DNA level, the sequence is TGTGCCAGCAGCCCCTTGGTGAATTCACCCCTCCACTTT. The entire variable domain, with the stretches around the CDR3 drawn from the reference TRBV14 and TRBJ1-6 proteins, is EAGVTQFPSHSVIEKGQTVTLRCDPISGHDNLYWYRRVMGKEIKFLLHFVKESKQDESGMPNNRFLAERTGGTYSTLKVQPAELEDSGVYFCASSPLVNSPLHFGNGTRLTVT.